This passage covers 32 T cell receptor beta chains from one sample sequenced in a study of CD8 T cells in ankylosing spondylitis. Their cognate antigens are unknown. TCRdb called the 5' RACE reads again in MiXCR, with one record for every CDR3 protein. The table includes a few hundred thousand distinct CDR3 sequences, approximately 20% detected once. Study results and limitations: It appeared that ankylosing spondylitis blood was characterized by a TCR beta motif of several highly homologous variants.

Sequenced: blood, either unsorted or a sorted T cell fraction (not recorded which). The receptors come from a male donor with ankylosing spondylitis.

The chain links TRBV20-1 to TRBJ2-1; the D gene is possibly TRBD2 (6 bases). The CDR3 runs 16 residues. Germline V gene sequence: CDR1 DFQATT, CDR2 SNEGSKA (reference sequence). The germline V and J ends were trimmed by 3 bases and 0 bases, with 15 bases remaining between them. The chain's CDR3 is CSASSGDYASYNEQFF. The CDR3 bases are TGCAGTGCTAGTTCGGGAGACTACGCCTCCTACAATGAGCAGTTCTTC.

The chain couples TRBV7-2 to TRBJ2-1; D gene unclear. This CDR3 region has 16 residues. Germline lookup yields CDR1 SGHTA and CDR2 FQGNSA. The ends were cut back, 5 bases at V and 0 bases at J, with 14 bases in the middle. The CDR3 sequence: CASSHGPVSSYNEQFF. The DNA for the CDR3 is TGTGCCAGCAGCCATGGTCCGGTTAGCTCCTACAATGAGCAGTTCTTC.

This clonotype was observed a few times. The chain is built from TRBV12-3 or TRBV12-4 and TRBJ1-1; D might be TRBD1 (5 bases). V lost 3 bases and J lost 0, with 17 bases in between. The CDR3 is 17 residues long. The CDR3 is CASSLRSPGRMNTEAFF. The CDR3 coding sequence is TGTGCCAGCAGTTTGAGGTCCCCGGGACGGATGAACACTGAAGCTTTCTTT.

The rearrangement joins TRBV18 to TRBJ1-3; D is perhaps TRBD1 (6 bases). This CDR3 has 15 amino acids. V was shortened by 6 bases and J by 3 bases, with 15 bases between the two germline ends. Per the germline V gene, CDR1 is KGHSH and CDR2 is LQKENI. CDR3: CASSEQGRNGNTIYF. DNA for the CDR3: TGTGCCAGCTCTGAACAGGGTCGAAATGGAAACACCATATATTTT.

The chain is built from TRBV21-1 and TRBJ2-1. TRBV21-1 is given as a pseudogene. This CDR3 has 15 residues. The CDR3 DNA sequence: TGTGCCAGCAGCACTTTCGTCATTAACTACAATGAGCAGTTCTTC. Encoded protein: CASSTFVINYNEQFF.

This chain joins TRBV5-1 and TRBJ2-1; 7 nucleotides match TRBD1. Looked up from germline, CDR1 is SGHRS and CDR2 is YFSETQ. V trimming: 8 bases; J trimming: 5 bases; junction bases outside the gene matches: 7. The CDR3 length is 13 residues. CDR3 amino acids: CASKNTGDNEQFF. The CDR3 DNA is TGCGCCAGTAAGAATACAGGGGACAATGAGCAGTTCTTC.

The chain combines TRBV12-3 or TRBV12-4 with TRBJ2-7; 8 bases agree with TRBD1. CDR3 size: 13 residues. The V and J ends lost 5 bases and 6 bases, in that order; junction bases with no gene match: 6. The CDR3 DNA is TGTGCCAGCAGTCAAGGACAGGGCCTCGAGCAGTACTTC. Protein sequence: CASSQGQGLEQYF.

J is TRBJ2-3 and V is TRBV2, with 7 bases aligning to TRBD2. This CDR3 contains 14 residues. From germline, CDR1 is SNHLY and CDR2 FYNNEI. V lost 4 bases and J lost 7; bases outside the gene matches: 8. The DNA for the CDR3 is TGTGCCAGCAGTGCTAGCGGTCAAGTGAATACGCAGTATTTT. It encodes CASSASGQVNTQYF.

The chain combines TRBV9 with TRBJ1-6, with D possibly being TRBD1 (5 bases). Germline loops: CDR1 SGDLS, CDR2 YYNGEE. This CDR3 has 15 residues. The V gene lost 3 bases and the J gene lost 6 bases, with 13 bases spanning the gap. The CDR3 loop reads CASSGRGESNSPLHF. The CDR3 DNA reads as TGTGCCAGCAGCGGCCGAGGGGAGAGTAATTCACCCCTCCACTTT.

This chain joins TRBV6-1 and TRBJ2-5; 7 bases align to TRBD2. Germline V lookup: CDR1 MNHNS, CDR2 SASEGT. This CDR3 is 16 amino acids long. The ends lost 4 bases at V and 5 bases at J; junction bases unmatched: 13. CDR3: CASSARFGEGGETQYF. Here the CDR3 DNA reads TGTGCCAGCAGTGCTCGATTCGGGGAGGGCGGGGAGACCCAGTACTTC.

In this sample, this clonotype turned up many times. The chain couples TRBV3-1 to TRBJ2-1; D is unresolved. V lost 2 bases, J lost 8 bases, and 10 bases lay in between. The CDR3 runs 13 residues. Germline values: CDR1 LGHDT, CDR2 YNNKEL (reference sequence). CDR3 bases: TGTGCCAGCAGCCAACTGGGGTTGGATGAGCAGTTCTTC. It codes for CASSQLGLDEQFF.

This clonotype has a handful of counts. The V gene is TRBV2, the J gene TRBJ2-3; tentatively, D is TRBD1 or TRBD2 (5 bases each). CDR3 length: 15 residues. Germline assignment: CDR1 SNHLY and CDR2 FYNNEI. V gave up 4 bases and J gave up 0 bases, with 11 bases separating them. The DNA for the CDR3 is TGTGCCAGCAGTGGGGACGGCTCTAGCACAGATACGCAGTATTTT. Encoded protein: CASSGDGSSTDTQYF.

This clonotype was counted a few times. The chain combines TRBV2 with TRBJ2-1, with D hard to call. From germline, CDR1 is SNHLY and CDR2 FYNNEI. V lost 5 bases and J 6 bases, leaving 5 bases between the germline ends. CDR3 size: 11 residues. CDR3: CASSRFNEQFF. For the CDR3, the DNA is TGTGCCAGCAGTCGATTCAATGAGCAGTTCTTC.

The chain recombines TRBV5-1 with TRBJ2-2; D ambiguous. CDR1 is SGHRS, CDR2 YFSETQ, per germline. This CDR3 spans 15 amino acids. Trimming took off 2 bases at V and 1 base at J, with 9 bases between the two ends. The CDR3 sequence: CASSFALENTGELFF. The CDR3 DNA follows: TGCGCCAGCAGCTTTGCTTTAGAGAACACCGGGGAGCTGTTTTTT.

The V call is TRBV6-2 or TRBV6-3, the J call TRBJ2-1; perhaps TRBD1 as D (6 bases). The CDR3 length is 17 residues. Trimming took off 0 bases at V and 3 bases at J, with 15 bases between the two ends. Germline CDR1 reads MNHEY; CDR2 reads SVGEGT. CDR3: CASSYSPGDIHYNEQFF. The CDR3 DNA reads TGTGCCAGCAGTTACTCCCCTGGGGACATACACTACAATGAGCAGTTCTTC.

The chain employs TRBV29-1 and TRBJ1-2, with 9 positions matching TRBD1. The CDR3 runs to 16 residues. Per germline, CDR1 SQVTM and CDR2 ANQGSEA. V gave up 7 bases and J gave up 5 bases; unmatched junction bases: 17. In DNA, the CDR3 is TGCAGCGCCGAGGGTGGACAGGGGACAACTGGGTATGGCTACACCTTC. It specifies CSAEGGQGTTGYGYTF.

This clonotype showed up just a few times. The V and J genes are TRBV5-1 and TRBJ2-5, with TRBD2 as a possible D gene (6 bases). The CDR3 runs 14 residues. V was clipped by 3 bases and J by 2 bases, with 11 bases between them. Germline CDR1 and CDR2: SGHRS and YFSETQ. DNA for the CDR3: TGCGCCAGCAGCTCGGCGGGGCATCAAGAGACCCAGTACTTC. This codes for CASSSAGHQETQYF.

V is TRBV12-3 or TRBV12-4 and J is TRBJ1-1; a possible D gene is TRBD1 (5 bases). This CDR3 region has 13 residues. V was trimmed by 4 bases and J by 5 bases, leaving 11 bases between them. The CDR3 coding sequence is TGTGCCAGCAGTTCCAGGGAGAGTACTGAAGCTTTCTTT. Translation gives CASSSRESTEAFF.

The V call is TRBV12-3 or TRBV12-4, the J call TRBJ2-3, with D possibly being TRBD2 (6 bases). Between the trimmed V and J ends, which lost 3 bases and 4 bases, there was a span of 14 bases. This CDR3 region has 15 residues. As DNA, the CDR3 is TGTGCCAGCAGTTTGTTCGGGAGTTGGGCAGATACGCAGTATTTT. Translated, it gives CASSLFGSWADTQYF.

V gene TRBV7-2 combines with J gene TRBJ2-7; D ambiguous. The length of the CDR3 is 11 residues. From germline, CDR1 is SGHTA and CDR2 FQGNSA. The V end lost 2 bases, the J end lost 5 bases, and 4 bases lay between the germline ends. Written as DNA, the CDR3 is TGTGCCAGCAGCTTACTACACGAGCAGTACTTC. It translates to CASSLLHEQYF.

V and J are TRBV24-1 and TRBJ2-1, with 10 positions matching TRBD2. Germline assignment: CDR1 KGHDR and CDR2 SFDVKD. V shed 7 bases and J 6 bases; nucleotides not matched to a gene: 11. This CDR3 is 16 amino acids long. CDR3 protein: CATSLRLAGDGNEQFF. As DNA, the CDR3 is TGTGCCACCAGCCTCCGGCTAGCGGGAGATGGCAATGAGCAGTTCTTC.

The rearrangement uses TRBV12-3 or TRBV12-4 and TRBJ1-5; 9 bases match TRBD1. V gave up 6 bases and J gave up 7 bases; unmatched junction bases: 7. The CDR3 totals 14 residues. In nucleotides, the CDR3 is TGTGCCAGCAGACCCACAGGGGGCAGCCAGCCCCAGCATTTT. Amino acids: CASRPTGGSQPQHF.

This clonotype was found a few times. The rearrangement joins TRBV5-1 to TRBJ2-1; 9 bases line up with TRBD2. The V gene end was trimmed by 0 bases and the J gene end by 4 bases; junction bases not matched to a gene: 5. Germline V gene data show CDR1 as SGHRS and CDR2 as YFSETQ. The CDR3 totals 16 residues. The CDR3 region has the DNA TGCGCCAGCAGCTTGGTCGGCCTAGCGGGATACAATGAGCAGTTCTTC. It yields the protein CASSLVGLAGYNEQFF. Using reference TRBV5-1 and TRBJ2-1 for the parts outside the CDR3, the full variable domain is KAGVTQTPRYLIKTRGQQVTLSCSPISGHRSVSWYQQTPGQGLQFLFEYFSETQRNKGNFPGRFSGRQFSNSRSEMNVSTLELGDSALYLCASSLVGLAGYNEQFFGPGTRLTVL.

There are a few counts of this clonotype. The CDR3 DNA follows: TGTGCCAGCTCGAAACCTCGACAGGGGGCCTTGGAGACCCAGTACTTC. Amino acids: CASSKPRQGALETQYF. The chain employs TRBV18 and TRBJ2-5, with 10 positions matching TRBD1. V shed 6 bases, J shed 5 bases, and the junction held 12 bases outside the gene matches. Germline V gene lookup returns CDR1 KGHSH and CDR2 LQKENI. The CDR3 has 16 residues.

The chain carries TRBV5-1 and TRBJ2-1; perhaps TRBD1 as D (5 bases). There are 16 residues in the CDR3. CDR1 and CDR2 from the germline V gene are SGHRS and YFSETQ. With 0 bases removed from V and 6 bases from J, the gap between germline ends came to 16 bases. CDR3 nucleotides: TGCGCCAGCAGCTTGGAAAAGGGGATCTCACGCAATGAGCAGTTCTTC. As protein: CASSLEKGISRNEQFF.

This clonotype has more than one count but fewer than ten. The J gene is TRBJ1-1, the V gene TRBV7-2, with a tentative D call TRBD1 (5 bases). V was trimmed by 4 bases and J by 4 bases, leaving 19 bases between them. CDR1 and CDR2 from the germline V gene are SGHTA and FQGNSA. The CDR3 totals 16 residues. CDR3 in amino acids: CASSSLGVVGLTEAFF. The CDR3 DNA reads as TGTGCCAGCAGCTCCTTAGGTGTCGTGGGACTCACTGAAGCTTTCTTT.

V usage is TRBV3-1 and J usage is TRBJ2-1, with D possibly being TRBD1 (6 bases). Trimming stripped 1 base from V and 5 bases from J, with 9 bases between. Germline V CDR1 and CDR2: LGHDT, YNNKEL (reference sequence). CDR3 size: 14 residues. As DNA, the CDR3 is TGTGCCAGCAGCCAAGTCAGGGGCCACAATGAGCAGTTCTTC. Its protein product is CASSQVRGHNEQFF.

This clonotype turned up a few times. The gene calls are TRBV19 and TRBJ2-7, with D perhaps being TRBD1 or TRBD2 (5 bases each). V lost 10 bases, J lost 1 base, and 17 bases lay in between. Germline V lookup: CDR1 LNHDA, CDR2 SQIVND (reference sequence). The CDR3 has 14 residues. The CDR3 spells CATRQKSGSYEQYF. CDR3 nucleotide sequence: TGTGCCACCAGACAGAAATCGGGATCCTACGAGCAGTACTTC.

DNA of the CDR3: TGCGCCAGCAGCCAAGATTCTAGCGGGATCTTCACAGATACGCAGTATTTT. As protein: CASSQDSSGIFTDTQYF. This chain joins TRBV4-3 and TRBJ2-3; 9 bases agree with TRBD2. This CDR3 region has 17 residues. J was trimmed by 2 bases and V by 0 bases; bases with no gene match: 6. CDR1 and CDR2 from the germline V gene are LGHNA and YSLEER.

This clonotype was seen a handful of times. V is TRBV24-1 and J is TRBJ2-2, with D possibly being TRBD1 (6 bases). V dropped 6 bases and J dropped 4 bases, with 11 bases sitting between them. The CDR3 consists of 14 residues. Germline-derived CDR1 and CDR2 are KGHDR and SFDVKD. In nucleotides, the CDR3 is TGTGCCACCAGTCCCTTGGACAGCACCGGGGAGCTGTTTTTT. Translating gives CATSPLDSTGELFF.

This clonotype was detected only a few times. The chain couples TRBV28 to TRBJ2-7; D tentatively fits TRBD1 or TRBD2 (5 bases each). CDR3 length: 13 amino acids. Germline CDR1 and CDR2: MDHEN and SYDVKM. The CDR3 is CATEGTLTYEQYF. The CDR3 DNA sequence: TGTGCTACAGAGGGGACCTTGACCTACGAGCAGTACTTC.

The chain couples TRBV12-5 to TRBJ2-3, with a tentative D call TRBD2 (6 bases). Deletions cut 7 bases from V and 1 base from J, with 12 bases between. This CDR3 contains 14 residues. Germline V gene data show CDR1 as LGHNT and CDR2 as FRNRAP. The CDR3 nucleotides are TGTGCTAGTGTTGGCGGGATCGGCACAGATACGCAGTATTTT. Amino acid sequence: CASVGGIGTDTQYF. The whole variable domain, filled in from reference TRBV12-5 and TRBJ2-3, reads DARVTQTPRHKVTEMGQEVTMRCQPILGHNTVFWYRQTMMQGLELLAYFRNRAPLDDSGMPKDRFSAEMPDATLATLKIQPSEPRDSAVYFCASVGGIGTDTQYFGPGTRLTVL.